These 22 T cell receptor beta chains originate from one sample sequenced in a study of siplizumab effects on memory and regulatory T cells. The assay was immunoSEQ multiplex PCR, and TCRdb's table has in-frame clones only and misses some. Found here are tens of thousands of clones, about 90% of them singletons; the top ten hold 25% to 35%. The sample consisted of CD8+ T cells sorted from blood. Every receptor here comes from a human donor in good health.

The chain carries TRBV7-6 and TRBJ1-1, with unresolved D. Looked up from germline, CDR1 is SGHVS and CDR2 is FNYEAQ. The V end lost 0 bases, the J end lost 0 bases, and 5 bases lay between the germline ends. The CDR3 consists of 14 residues. This CDR3 is CASSLAGMNTEAFF. CDR3 nucleotides: TGTGCCAGCAGCTTAGCTGGCATGAACACTGAAGCTTTCTTT.

The chain combines TRBV2 with TRBJ1-2; no firm D call. The germline CDR1 and CDR2 sequences are SNHLY and FYNNEI. The CDR3 has 15 amino acids. V lost 2 bases to trimming and J lost 3 bases, with 13 bases between them. CDR3: CASSEITGSHYGYTF. CDR3 coding DNA: TGTGCCAGCAGTGAAATTACGGGATCCCACTATGGCTACACCTTC.

The rearrangement joins TRBV19 to TRBJ2-7; TRBD2 aligns across 11 bases. Looked up from germline, CDR1 is LNHDA and CDR2 is SQIVND (reference sequence). V was pared by 3 bases and J by 4 bases, with 2 bases of the junction left unmatched. The CDR3 covers 14 residues. The CDR3 bases are TGTGCCAGTAGTATGGGACTAGCGGCTTACGAGCAGTACTTC. It encodes CASSMGLAAYEQYF.

The V and J genes are TRBV12-5 and TRBJ1-1; TRBD1 is a possible D gene (5 bases). Germline V gives CDR1 LGHNT, CDR2 FRNRAP. The CDR3 runs 13 residues. The germline V and J ends were trimmed by 8 bases and 3 bases, with 13 bases remaining between them. Here the CDR3 DNA reads TGTGCTAGTAAGGACAACATTTACACTGAAGCTTTCTTT. Translated: CASKDNIYTEAFF.

As DNA, the CDR3 is TGTGCCAGCAGCTTACAGGGCACTGAAGCTTTCTTT. Translating it yields CASSLQGTEAFF. The chain is built from TRBV5-6 and TRBJ1-1; D perhaps matches TRBD1 (6 bases). The length of the CDR3 is 12 residues. V lost 2 bases and J lost 4, with 6 bases in between. Germline V gene data show CDR1 as SGHDT and CDR2 as YYEEEE.

The chain has TRBV6-7 and TRBJ1-6; D gene uncertain. TRBV6-7 is an ORF, with its function uncertain. The CDR3 contains 21 residues. V was clipped by 2 bases and J by 0 bases, with 23 bases between them. The CDR3 nucleotides are TGTGCCAGCAGTTACCTTACTCGCGGGCGGCTGGATCGCTCCTATAATTCACCCCTCCACTTT. Translating it yields CASSYLTRGRLDRSYNSPLHF.

The V gene is TRBV4-1, the J gene TRBJ1-1; D unresolved. Trimming left V 0 bases short and J 0 bases short, with 2 bases between. The CDR3 length is 13 residues. Germline CDR1 is MGHRA and CDR2 is YSYEKL. The CDR3 spells CASSQDLNTEAFF. The CDR3 DNA reads TGCGCCAGCAGCCAAGACCTGAACACTGAAGCTTTCTTT.

This sequence joins TRBV19 and TRBJ2-3, with 11 nucleotides matching TRBD2. Germline lookup yields CDR1 LNHDA and CDR2 SQIVND (reference sequence). V was pared by 9 bases and J by 6 bases, with 8 bases of the junction left unmatched. CDR3 length: 14 residues. The CDR3 here is CASGLAGAWDTQYF. CDR3 DNA: TGTGCCAGCGGACTAGCGGGTGCCTGGGATACGCAGTATTTT. The full variable domain, its missing parts supplied by reference TRBV19 and TRBJ2-3, is DGGITQSPKYLFRKEGQNVTLSCEQNLNHDAMYWYRQDPGQGLRLIYYSQIVNDFQKGDIAEGYSVSREKKESFPLTVTSAQKNPTAFYLCASGLAGAWDTQYFGPGTRLTVL.

J is TRBJ1-1 and V is TRBV19; no clear D. The CDR3 extends over 14 amino acids. V was cut by 4 bases and J by 0 bases, with 9 bases left in between. Germline CDR1 is LNHDA and CDR2 is SQIVND (reference sequence). The CDR3 DNA follows: TGTGCCAGTAGTAGGTTATCGATGAACACTGAAGCTTTCTTT. Its protein is CASSRLSMNTEAFF.

The chain combines TRBV11-2 with TRBJ2-1; no definite D call. The germline CDR1 and CDR2 sequences are SGHAT and FQNNGV. This CDR3 has 13 residues. Trimming removed 1 base at V and 8 bases at J, with 9 bases between. CDR3 coding DNA: TGTGCCAGCAGCTTAGCCCGGACGCATGAGCAGTTCTTC. Residues: CASSLARTHEQFF. Full variable domain (outside the CDR3, taken from reference TRBV11-2 and TRBJ2-1): EAGVAQSPRYKIIEKRQSVAFWCNPISGHATLYWYQQILGQGPKLLIQFQNNGVVDDSQLPKDRFSAERLKGVDSTLKIQPAKLEDSAVYLCASSLARTHEQFFGPGTRLTVL.

The chain joins TRBV14 to TRBJ1-2; D remains unclear. Trimming removed 5 bases at V and 1 base at J, with 5 bases between. The CDR3 is 12 amino acids. The germline V gene encodes CDR1 SGHDN and CDR2 FVKESK. CDR3 protein: CASSGVNYGYTF. DNA of the CDR3: TGTGCCAGCAGCGGGGTTAACTATGGCTACACCTTC.

This sequence joins TRBV7-2 and TRBJ2-3; D not certain. V lost 1 base, J lost 2 bases, and 13 bases lay in between. The CDR3 contains 16 residues. Germline V gene lookup returns CDR1 SGHTA and CDR2 FQGNSA. CDR3 in DNA: TGTGCCAGCAGCTTAGTTGTAGTCAGATTCACAGATACGCAGTATTTT. It encodes CASSLVVVRFTDTQYF.

The chain joins TRBV5-6 to TRBJ1-3; tentative D call: TRBD1 (5 bases). CDR1 is SGHDT, CDR2 YYEEEE, per germline. Trimming cost V 4 bases and J 0 bases, with 20 bases left between them. The CDR3 sequence is 18 residues long. Written as DNA, the CDR3 is TGTGCCAGCAGCACACCGGTAGGGGAAACCCTCTCTGGAAACACCATATATTTT. As protein: CASSTPVGETLSGNTIYF.

The chain uses TRBV5-1 and TRBJ2-7, with TRBD1 matching over 8 bases. V shed 6 bases and J 2 bases; nucleotides not matched to a gene: 7. CDR1 is SGHRS, CDR2 YFSETQ, per germline. The CDR3 loop spans 14 amino acids. CDR3 amino acids: CASTEGQGPYEQYF. The CDR3 coding sequence is TGCGCCAGCACCGAAGGACAGGGCCCCTACGAGCAGTACTTC.

The V call is TRBV7-9, the J call TRBJ1-5, with a possible D match to TRBD1 (5 bases). Trimming cost V 4 bases and J 7 bases, with 17 bases left between them. Germline V CDR1 and CDR2: SEHNR, FQNEAQ (reference sequence). The CDR3 has 15 amino acids. As DNA, the CDR3 is TGTGCCAGCAGCTCCCCGGGGGGTTCTGGGCAGCCCCAGCATTTT. This translates into CASSSPGGSGQPQHF.

The chain recombines TRBV7-9 with TRBJ2-7; 10 bases agree with TRBD1. V lost 5 bases to trimming and J lost 6 bases; unmatched junction nucleotides: 10. Germline lookup yields CDR1 SEHNR and CDR2 FQNEAQ (reference sequence). The CDR3 spans 15 residues. The DNA of the CDR3 is TGTGCCAGCAGCACCTTGAGACAGGGGGCAATCGAGCAGTACTTC. Its translation: CASSTLRQGAIEQYF.

The V gene is TRBV19, the J gene TRBJ1-2; TRBD1 is a possible D gene (6 bases). V was cut by 4 bases and J by 0 bases, with 12 bases left in between. Per the germline V gene, CDR1 is LNHDA and CDR2 is SQIVND (reference sequence). The CDR3 runs 15 residues. The CDR3 nucleotides read TGTGCCAGTAGTACCACAGGGATTGCTAACTATGGCTACACCTTC. Its translation: CASSTTGIANYGYTF.

The CDR3 nucleotides read TGTGCCAGCAGTGAATTTGTTAACACAGATACGCAGTATTTT. The encoded protein is CASSEFVNTDTQYF. The V and J genes are TRBV25-1 and TRBJ2-3; D is ambiguous. The germline CDR1 and CDR2 sequences are MGHDK and SYGVNS. Trimming pared 1 base from V and 2 bases from J, leaving 7 bases between. The CDR3 runs 14 residues.

The chain links TRBV6-5 to TRBJ1-1, with D possibly TRBD1 on 5 matching bases. The CDR3 is made up of 14 amino acids. V was cut by 0 bases and J by 4 bases, with 9 bases left in between. CDR1 and CDR2 from the germline V gene are MNHEY and SVGAGI. For the CDR3, the DNA is TGTGCCAGCAGTTACTCGTCCAGGGCCACTGAAGCTTTCTTT. This gives the protein CASSYSSRATEAFF.

Only a few counts were recorded for this clone. V is TRBV14 and J is TRBJ1-1; D is unresolved. V gave up 2 bases and J gave up 2 bases, with 3 bases separating them. Per germline, CDR1 SGHDN and CDR2 FVKESK. The CDR3 extends over 12 amino acids. The CDR3 nucleotides are TGTGCCAGCAGCCAATACAACACTGAAGCTTTCTTT. The encoded protein is CASSQYNTEAFF.

The chain combines TRBV27 with TRBJ2-1; D not resolved. There are 12 residues in the CDR3. CDR1 MNHEY and CDR2 SMNVEV come from the germline V gene (reference sequence). The germline V and J ends were trimmed by 7 bases and 8 bases, with 12 bases remaining between them. CDR3 amino acids: CASKNSHYEQFF. CDR3 DNA: TGTGCCAGCAAAAACTCCCACTATGAGCAGTTCTTC.

The gene calls are TRBV9 and TRBJ2-1, with TRBD2 matching over 14 bases. J gave up 0 bases and V 1 base, and 6 bases lay outside the gene matches. This CDR3 contains 19 residues. Germline V gene sequence: CDR1 SGDLS, CDR2 YYNGEE. CDR3 nucleotide sequence: TGTGCCAGCAGCGTAACGGGACTAGCGGGAGCGAGCTCCTACAATGAGCAGTTCTTC. Amino acids: CASSVTGLAGASSYNEQFF.